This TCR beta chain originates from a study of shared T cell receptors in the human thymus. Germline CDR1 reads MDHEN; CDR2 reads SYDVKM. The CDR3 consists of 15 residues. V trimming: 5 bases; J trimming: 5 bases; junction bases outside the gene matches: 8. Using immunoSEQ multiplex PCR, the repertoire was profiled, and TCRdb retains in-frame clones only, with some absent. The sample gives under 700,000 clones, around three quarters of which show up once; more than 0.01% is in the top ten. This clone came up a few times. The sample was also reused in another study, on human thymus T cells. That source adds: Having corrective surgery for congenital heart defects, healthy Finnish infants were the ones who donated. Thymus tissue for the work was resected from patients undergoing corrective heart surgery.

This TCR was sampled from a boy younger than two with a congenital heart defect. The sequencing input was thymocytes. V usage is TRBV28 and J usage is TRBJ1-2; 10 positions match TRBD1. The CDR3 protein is CASSGRDRGLYGYTF. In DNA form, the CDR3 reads TGTGCCAGCAGTGGCCGGGACAGGGGTCTTTATGGCTACACCTTC.